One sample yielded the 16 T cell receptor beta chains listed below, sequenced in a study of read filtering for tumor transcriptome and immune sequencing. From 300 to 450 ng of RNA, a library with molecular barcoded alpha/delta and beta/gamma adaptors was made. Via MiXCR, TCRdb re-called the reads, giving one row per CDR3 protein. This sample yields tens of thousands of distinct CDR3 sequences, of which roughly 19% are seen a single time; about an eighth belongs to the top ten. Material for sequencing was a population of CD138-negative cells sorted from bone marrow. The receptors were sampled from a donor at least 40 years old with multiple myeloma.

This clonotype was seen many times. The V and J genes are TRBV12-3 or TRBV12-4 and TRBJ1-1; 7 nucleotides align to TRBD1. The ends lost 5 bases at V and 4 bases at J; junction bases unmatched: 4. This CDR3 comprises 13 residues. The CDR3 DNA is TGTGCCAGCAGTGACAGGGTCGGCACTGAAGCTTTCTTT. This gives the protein CASSDRVGTEAFF.

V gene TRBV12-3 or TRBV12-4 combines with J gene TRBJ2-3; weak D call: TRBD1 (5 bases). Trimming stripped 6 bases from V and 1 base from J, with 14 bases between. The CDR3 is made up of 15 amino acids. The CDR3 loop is CASRSPRTRTDTQYF. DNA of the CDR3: TGTGCCAGCAGATCTCCCAGGACACGCACAGATACGCAGTATTTT.

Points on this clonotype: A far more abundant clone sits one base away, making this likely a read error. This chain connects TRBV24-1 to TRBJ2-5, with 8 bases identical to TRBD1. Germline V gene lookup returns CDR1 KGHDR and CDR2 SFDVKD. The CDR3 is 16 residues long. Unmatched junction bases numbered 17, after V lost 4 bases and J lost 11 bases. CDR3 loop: CATSEHRGTLINEQYF. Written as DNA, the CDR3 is TGTGCCACCAGTGAGCACAGGGGGACCCTTATCAATGAGCAGTACTTC.

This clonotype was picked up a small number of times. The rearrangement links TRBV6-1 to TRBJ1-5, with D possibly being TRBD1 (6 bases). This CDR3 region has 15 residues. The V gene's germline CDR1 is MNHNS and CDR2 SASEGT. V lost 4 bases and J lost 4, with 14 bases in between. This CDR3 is CASSGLLRGNQPQHF. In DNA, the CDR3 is TGTGCCAGCAGTGGTCTTCTGAGGGGGAATCAGCCCCAGCATTTT.

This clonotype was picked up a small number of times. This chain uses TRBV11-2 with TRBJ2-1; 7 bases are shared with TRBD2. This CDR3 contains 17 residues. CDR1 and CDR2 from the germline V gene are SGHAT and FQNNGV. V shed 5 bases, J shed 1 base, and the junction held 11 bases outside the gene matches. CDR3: CASSPRHLGRSYNEQFF. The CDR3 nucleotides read TGTGCCAGCAGCCCGCGACACCTCGGGAGGTCCTACAATGAGCAGTTCTTC.

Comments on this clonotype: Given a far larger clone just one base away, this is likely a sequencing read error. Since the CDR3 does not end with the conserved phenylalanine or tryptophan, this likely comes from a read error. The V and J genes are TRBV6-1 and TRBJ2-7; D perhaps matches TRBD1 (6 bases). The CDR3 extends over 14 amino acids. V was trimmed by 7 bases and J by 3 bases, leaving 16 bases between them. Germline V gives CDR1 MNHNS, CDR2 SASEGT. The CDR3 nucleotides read TGTGCCAGCAAGCCGAGGGGGTCGGTCTACGAGCAGTACCTC. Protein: CASKPRGSVYEQYL.

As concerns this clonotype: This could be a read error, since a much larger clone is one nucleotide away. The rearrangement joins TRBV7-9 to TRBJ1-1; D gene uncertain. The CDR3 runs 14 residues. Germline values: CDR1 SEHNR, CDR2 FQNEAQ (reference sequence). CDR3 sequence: CASSELKMKTEAFF. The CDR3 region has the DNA TGTGCCAGCAGCGAGCTAAAAATGAAAACTGAAGCTTTCTTT.

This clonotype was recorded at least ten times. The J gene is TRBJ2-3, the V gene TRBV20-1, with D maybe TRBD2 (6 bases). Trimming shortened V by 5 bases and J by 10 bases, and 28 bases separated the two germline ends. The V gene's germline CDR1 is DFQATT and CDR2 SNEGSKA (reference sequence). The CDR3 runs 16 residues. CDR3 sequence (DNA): TGCAGTGCTCTTCTCGGGGCGGGACCCCCTCAAGCGGCGCAGTATTTT. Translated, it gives CSALLGAGPPQAAQYF.

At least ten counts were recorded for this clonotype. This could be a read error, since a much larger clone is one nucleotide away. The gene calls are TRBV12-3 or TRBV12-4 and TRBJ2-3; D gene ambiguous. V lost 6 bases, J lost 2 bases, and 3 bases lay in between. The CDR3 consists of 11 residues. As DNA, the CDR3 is TGTGCCAGCAGGGACACAGATACGCAGTATTTT. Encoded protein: CASRDTDTQYF.

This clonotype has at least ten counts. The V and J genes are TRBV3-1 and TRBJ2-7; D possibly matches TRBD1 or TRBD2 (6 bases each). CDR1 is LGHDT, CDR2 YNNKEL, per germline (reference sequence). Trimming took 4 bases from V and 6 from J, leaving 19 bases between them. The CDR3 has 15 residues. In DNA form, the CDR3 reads TGTGCCAGCAGCCCCGGGGGCCTTGAGAGGGGCGAGCAGTACTTC. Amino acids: CASSPGGLERGEQYF.

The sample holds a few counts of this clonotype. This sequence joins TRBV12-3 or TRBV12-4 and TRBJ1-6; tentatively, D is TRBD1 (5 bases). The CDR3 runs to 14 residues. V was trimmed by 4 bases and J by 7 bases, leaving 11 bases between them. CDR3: CASSYTGPNSPLHF. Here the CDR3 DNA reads TGTGCCAGCAGTTATACGGGACCCAATTCACCCCTCCACTTT.

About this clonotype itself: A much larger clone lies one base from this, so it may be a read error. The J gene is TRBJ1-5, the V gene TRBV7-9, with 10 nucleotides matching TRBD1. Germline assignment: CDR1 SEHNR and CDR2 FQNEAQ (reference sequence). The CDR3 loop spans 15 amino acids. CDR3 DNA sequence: TGTACCAGCAGCTGGGGGACAGGGGCCTTCGGGCCCCAGCATTTT. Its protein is CTSSWGTGAFGPQHF.

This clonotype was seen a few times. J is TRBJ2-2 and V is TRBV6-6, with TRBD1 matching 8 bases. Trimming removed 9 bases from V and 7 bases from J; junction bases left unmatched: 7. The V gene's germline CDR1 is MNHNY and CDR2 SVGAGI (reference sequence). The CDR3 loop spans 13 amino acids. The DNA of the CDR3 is TGTGCCAGTCTGACAGGGGTTGGCGGGGAGCTGTTTTTT. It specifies CASLTGVGGELFF.

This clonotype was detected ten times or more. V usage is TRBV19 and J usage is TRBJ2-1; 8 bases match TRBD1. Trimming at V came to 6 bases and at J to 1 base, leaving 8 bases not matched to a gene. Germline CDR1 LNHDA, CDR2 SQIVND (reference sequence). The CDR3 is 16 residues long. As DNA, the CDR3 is TGTGCCAGTAGACCCGGGACAGGACCTTCCTACAATGAGCAGTTCTTC. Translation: CASRPGTGPSYNEQFF. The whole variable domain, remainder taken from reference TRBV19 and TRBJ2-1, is DGGITQSPKYLFRKEGQNVTLSCEQNLNHDAMYWYRQDPGQGLRLIYYSQIVNDFQKGDIAEGYSVSREKKESFPLTVTSAQKNPTAFYLCASRPGTGPSYNEQFFGPGTRLTVL.

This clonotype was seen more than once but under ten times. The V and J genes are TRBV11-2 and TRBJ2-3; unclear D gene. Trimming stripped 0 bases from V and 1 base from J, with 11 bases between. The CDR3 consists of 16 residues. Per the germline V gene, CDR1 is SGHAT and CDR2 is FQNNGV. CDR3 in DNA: TGTGCCAGCAGCTTAGAGGTGGTCAGTCGCACAGATACGCAGTATTTT. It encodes CASSLEVVSRTDTQYF.

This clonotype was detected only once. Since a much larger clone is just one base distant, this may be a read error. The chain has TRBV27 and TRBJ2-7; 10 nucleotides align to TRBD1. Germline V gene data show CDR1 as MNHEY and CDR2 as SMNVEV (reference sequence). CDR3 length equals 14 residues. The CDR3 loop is CASGFRDRGDEQYF. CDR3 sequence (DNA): TGTGCCAGCGGTTTCCGGGACAGGGGCGACGAGCAGTACTTC.